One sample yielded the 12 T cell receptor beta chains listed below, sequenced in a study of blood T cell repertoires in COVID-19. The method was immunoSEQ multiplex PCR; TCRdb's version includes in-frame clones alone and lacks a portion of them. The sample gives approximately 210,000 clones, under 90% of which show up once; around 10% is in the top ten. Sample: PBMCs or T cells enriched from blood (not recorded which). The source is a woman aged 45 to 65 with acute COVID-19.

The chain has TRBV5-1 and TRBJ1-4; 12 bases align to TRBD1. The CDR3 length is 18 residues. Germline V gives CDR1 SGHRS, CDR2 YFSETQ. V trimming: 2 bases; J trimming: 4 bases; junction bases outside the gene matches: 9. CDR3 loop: CASSFIPGQGAGNEKLFF. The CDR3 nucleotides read TGCGCCAGCAGCTTTATTCCGGGACAGGGGGCAGGTAATGAAAAACTGTTTTTT.

The CDR3 region has the DNA TGTGCCAGCAGTAGGGACTGGGGCAGCGAGCAGTACTTC. Its translation: CASSRDWGSEQYF. The chain links TRBV2 to TRBJ2-7; weak D call: TRBD2 (6 bases). Germline values: CDR1 SNHLY, CDR2 FYNNEI. The CDR3 extends over 13 amino acids. V was clipped by 5 bases and J by 6 bases, with 14 bases between them.

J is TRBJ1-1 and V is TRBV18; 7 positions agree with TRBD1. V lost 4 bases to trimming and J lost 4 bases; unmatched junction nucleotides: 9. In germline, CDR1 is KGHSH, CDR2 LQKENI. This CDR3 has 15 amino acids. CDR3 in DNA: TGTGCCAGCTCACTGCGGGACAGCCAAACCACTGAAGCTTTCTTT. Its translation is CASSLRDSQTTEAFF.

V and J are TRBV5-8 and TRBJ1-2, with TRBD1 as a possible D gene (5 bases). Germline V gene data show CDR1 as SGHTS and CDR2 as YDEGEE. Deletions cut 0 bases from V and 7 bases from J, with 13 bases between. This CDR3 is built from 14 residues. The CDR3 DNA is TGTGCCAGCAGCTTGGACGGAGGGGTCAGTGGCTACACCTTC. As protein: CASSLDGGVSGYTF. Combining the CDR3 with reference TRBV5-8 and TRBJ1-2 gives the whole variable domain EAGVTQSPTHLIKTRGQQATLRCSPISGHTSVYWYQQALGLGLQFLLWYDEGEERNRGNFPPRFSGRQFPNYSSELNVNALELEDSALYLCASSLDGGVSGYTFGSGTRLTVV.

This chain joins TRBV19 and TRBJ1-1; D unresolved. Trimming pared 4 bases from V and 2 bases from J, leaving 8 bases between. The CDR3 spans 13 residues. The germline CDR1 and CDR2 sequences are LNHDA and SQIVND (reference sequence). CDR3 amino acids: CASSTGGNTEAFF. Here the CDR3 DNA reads TGTGCCAGTAGTACCGGAGGAAACACTGAAGCTTTCTTT.

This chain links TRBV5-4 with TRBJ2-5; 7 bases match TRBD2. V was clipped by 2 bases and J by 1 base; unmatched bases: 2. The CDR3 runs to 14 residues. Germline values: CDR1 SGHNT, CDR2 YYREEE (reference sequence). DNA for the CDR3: TGTGCCAGCAGCTTTGGCGGGAGCCAAGAGACCCAGTACTTC. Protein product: CASSFGGSQETQYF.

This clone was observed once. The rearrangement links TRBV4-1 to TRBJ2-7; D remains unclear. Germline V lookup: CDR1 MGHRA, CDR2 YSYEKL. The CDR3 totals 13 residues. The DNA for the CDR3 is TGCGCCAGCAGCCACAGAGACTGCTTCGGAAAGAAGGTC. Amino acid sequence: CASSHRDCFGKKV.

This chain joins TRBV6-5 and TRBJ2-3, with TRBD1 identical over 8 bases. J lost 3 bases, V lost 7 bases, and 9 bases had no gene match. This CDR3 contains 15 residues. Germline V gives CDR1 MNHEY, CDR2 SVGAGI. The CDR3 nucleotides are TGTGCCAGCACAGGACAGGGTCTTAGTACAGATACGCAGTATTTT. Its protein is CASTGQGLSTDTQYF.

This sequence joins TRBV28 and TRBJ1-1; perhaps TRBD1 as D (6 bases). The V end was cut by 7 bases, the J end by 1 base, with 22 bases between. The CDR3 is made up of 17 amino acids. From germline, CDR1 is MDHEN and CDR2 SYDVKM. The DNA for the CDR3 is TGTGCCAGCATTATAGGGGGGCGCGGGGGTTCGAACACTGAAGCTTTCTTT. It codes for CASIIGGRGGSNTEAFF.

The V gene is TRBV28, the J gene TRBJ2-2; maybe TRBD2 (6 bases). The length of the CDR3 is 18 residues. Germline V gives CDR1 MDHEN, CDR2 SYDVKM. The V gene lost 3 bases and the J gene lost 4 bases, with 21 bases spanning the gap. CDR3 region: CASSFGISEGRGTGELFF. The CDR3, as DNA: TGTGCCAGCAGTTTTGGGATATCGGAGGGCCGGGGCACCGGGGAGCTGTTTTTT.

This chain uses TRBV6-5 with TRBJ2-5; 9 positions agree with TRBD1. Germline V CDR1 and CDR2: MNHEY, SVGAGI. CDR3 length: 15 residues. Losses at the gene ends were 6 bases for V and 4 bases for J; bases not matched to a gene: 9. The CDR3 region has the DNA TGTGCCAGCAGCGCAGGCGGGACAGGGATAGAGACCCAGTACTTC. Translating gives CASSAGGTGIETQYF.

Here the CDR3 reads CASRNFYSNQPQHF. The CDR3 DNA reads TGTGCCAGCAGGAATTTCTATAGCAATCAGCCCCAGCATTTT. V is TRBV2 and J is TRBJ1-5; no definite D call. V was cut by 6 bases and J by 0 bases, with 9 bases left in between. Per germline, CDR1 SNHLY and CDR2 FYNNEI. The CDR3 loop spans 14 amino acids.